This record covers a single TCR beta chain. Its antigen is unknown. Base qualities are not at hand, and no much larger clone is one base apart. As encoded in the germline V gene (reference sequence), CDR1 is GTSNPN while CDR2 is SVGIG. Spanning cysteine to phenylalanine, the CDR3 consists of 16 amino acids. The entry retains the CDR3 DNA only, 48 bases that are in frame from base 1. V is shortened by 0 bases, J by 0 bases, and the region joining them spans 12 bases. The library was built by means of the immunoSEQ multiplex PCR assay. The hsTCRB Kit was used according to the manufacturer's protocol to amplify rearranged TCR beta chain sequences. Sequencing of TCRB libraries was carried out on an Illumina MiSeq. The original methods were these. The proprietary platform of the kit vendor was used for demultiplexing, trimming and gene mapping. TCRdb retrieved this table from immuneACCESS and kept in-frame rearrangements only. Not all clones are present; in checked studies, unresolved V genes account for under half, and no reason is known for the remainder. The DNA was the basis for D and trimming; V, J and clone size are from that table. The sample includes over 14,000 clones, with 85% to 90% observed a single time. The ten largest clones represent 9% of the sample.

This sample was taken from a study of a mutant IDH1 vaccine in newly diagnosed glioma (TCRdb year 2021). Regarding the complete study: The roughly 33 treated patients were roughly 60% male and roughly 40% female, with a mean age of roughly 40 years. Before enrollment, patients had received standard therapy of radiotherapy alone, temozolomide alone, or radiochemotherapy with temozolomide; most received the combination. Peripheral blood was drawn at six visits: V03 (baseline), V05, V07, V10, V12 and V13. For exploratory analyses, roughly 25 treated patients had longitudinal TCRB deep sequencing done wherever samples were available. Study-wide conclusions, independent of this receptor: Pseudoprogression seemed to be unrelated to changes in the top peripheral T cell clonotypes found by TCRB sequencing. Immune responses induced by the vaccine were seen in around 93% of patients across multiple MHC alleles. The authors noted that analyses of patient blood samples could not be reproduced because of sample limitations. Availability determined which PBMC samples were chosen for TCRB deep sequencing.

The sample's time point label, in plain terms: baseline, week 1 (first vaccination visit). The treatment or condition label on this specimen signifies: pre-vaccination baseline after standard-of-care therapy. The donors had newly diagnosed IDH1-mutant astrocytomas of WHO grade 3 or 4 that showed loss of nuclear ATRX. The samples were drawn from NOA16, a multicentre, single-arm, open-label phase I trial in Germany that tested a mutant IDH1 peptide vaccine in humans for the first time. Visit V03 blood draws served as the baseline sample for immunogenicity testing. Genomic DNA for TCRB sequencing was isolated from EDTA blood with the DNeasy Blood and Tissue Kit.

This material consisted of PBMCs, taken from a glioma patient treated with radiotherapy, temozolomide or both. The receptor was derived from a woman aged 40 to 50 with glioma. Some clones in this sample may be carry-over from other donors' samples. The sequence links TRBV30 to TRBJ1-5; 6 matching bases give a weak D call of TRBD1. CDR3 reads: CAWSVGGGGSNQPQHF. The sequenced DNA is TGTGCCTGGAGTGTAGGCGGGGGCGGTAGCAATCAGCCCCAGCATTTT.